The 8 T cell receptor beta chains below come from one sample, sequenced in a study of breast tumors, draining lymph nodes, adjacent tissues. TCRdb called the multiplex PCR reads again in MiXCR, with one record for every CDR3 protein. Among just under 65,000 distinct CDR3 sequences listed, approximately 57% were seen once. Sequenced material: breast tumor tissue. The receptors were gathered from a female donor with breast cancer. Some clones in this sample may be carry-over from other donors' samples.

The chain uses TRBV10-2 and TRBJ2-7; D may be TRBD2 (5 bases). The CDR3 length is 13 residues. V was shortened by 2 bases and J by 7 bases, with 12 bases between the two germline ends. The V gene's germline CDR1 is WSHSY and CDR2 SAAADI. This CDR3 reads CASSETGVGEQYF. CDR3 nucleotides: TGCGCCAGCAGTGAGACCGGGGTGGGGGAGCAGTACTTC.

The chain links TRBV5-1 to TRBJ2-3; D unclear. The ends were cut back, 0 bases at V and 2 bases at J, with 16 bases in the middle. CDR3 size: 17 residues. The germline V gene has CDR1 SGHRS and CDR2 YFSETQ. CDR3 sequence reads: CASSLESVGQNTDTQYF. As DNA, the CDR3 is TGCGCCAGCAGCTTGGAGTCCGTAGGGCAGAACACAGATACGCAGTATTTT.

This clonotype was detected many times. The chain combines TRBV14 with TRBJ2-5; no clear D gene. Trimming removed 3 bases from V and 4 bases from J, with 6 bases in between. Germline assignment: CDR1 SGHDN and CDR2 FVKESK. This CDR3 comprises 12 residues. Here the CDR3 DNA reads TGTGCCAGCAGCCAGTTCGCAGAGACCCAGTACTTC. It specifies CASSQFAETQYF. Together with reference TRBV14 and TRBJ2-5, the CDR3 gives the full variable domain: EAGVTQFPSHSVIEKGQTVTLRCDPISGHDNLYWYRRVMGKEIKFLLHFVKESKQDESGMPNNRFLAERTGGTYSTLKVQPAELEDSGVYFCASSQFAETQYFGPGTRLLVL.

With regard to this clonotype: A much larger clone lies one base from this, so it may be a read error. The J gene is TRBJ2-1, the V gene TRBV11-2; tentative D call: TRBD2 (6 bases). This CDR3 contains 15 residues. The V gene's germline CDR1 is SGHAT and CDR2 FQNNGV. The CDR3 DNA reads as TGTGCCAGCAGCTTTTTGCGGGGAAATTACAATGAGCGGTTCTTC. It yields the protein CASSFLRGNYNERFF.

This chain joins TRBV5-4 and TRBJ2-5, with a possible D match to TRBD2 (5 bases). The CDR3 contains 11 residues. CDR1 SGHNT and CDR2 YYREEE come from the germline V gene (reference sequence). Trimming cost V 5 bases and J 3 bases, with 5 bases left between them. CDR3 in DNA: TGTGCCAGCAGGGAGGAAGAGACCCAGTACTTC. The encoded protein is CASREEETQYF.

On this clonotype itself: Without the conserved terminal phenylalanine or tryptophan, this CDR3 likely stems from a read error. The DNA is left out, because the CDR3 cannot be placed on it with certainty; the CDR3 is given as TCRdb lists it. The chain has TRBV19 and TRBJ2-6; TRBD2, the table's D call, lacks a check against the DNA. The CDR3 sequence runs 9 residues, both termini included. The germline CDR1 and CDR2 sequences are LNHDA and SQIVND (reference sequence). The CDR3: CASSSPAGL.

The CDR3 DNA is TGCAGTGCTAGAGATGGTATAGGGGGTGACACTGAAGAGACCCAGTACTTC. Translation: CSARDGIGGDTEETQYF. This rearrangement joins TRBV20-1 to TRBJ2-5, with D perhaps TRBD1 (6 bases). Trimming removed 0 bases from V and 3 bases from J, with 20 bases in between. Germline values: CDR1 DFQATT, CDR2 SNEGSKA (reference sequence). This CDR3 spans 17 amino acids.

As concerns this clonotype: The missing conserved phenylalanine or tryptophan at the end of this CDR3 makes a read error likely. This CDR3 is CASSSDTNTDTQYL. The CDR3 DNA is TGTGCAAGCAGCTCGGACACCAACACAGATACGCAGTATCTT. The chain is built from TRBV7-9 and TRBJ2-3; the D gene is possibly TRBD1 (5 bases). This CDR3 spans 14 amino acids. Germline CDR1 is SEHNR and CDR2 is FQNEAQ (reference sequence).